The source of this T cell receptor (beta chain) is a study of post-analysis software for immune sequencing data. The germline gives CDR1 MDHEN, CDR2 SYDVKM. This CDR3 has 13 residues. V lost 7 bases and J 2 bases, leaving 11 bases between the germline ends. Notes on this clonotype: The antigen remains undetermined. This sequence may be a read error, since a much larger clone differs from it by one base.

The library was made from cDNA and included unique molecular identifiers. Each sample of about 0.95 to 11 million input T cells yielded about 500,000 cDNA molecules, so each molecule approximated one T cell. TCRdb re-analysed the PCR reads in MiXCR, keeping a single row per CDR3 protein. Counted here are about 460,000 distinct CDR3 sequences, under 55% occurring once; the ten biggest clones make up 9% to 14%. Study results and limitations: TRBV5-6, TRBV5-1 and TRBV20-1 were among five TRBV segments more frequent in patients than controls.

The chain has TRBV28 and TRBJ2-5; possible D gene TRBD1, 6 bases. The TCR originated in a girl aged 10 to 17 with multiple sclerosis. Sequenced material: blood. Here the CDR3 DNA reads TGTGCCAGCACCTTAGGACAGCAAGAGACCCAGTACTTC. Protein: CASTLGQQETQYF.